These T cell receptor beta chains were read from a single sample in a study of long-term antiretroviral therapy in people with HIV. Profiling relied on immunoSEQ multiplex PCR, and the TCRdb table lists in-frame clones only, not all of them. The top ten hold about a tenth of the sample, which has some 22,000 clones, roughly 85% seen once. The sample here was unsorted PBMCs, taken 4.1 years after starting antiretroviral therapy. All receptors derive from a woman in her forties with HIV. Each CDR3 is given with its conserved first and last residue. D genes are given only for firm matches. Expanded clones are given a class, and other clones once, few, many or no size at all.

v_gene,d_gene,abundance,j_gene,CDR3nt,CDR3aa
TRBV7-9,TRBD2,NA,TRBJ2-3,TGTGCCAGCAGCCCCCGACTAGCGGGAGTTACAGATACGCAGTATTTT,CASSPRLAGVTDTQYF
TRBV5-1,NA,NA,TRBJ1-1,TGCGCCAGCCGGACGGGGGAGGTCAGCACTGAAGCTTTCTTT,CASRTGEVSTEAFF
TRBV2,TRBD1,NA,TRBJ2-7,TGTGCCAGCAGCGAGGCGGGACAGGGTTTCTCCGAGCAGTACTTC,CASSEAGQGFSEQYF
TRBV11-3,NA,NA,TRBJ2-2,TGTGCCAGCAGCAATCCTATCCGGGGACCCAGCACCGGGGAGCTGTTTTTT,CASSNPIRGPSTGELFF
TRBV4-2,TRBD1,few,TRBJ2-3,TGTGCCAGCAGCCTAGGGACAGGCAACGAAGATACGCAGTATTTT,CASSLGTGNEDTQYF
TRBV10-3,NA,NA,TRBJ2-7,TGTGCCATTAGCCCGGGGTACGAGCAGTACTTC,CAISPGYEQYF
TRBV10-3,NA,NA,TRBJ1-6,TGTGCCATCAGTGAAACGATGGGCCGGAGCTCCTATAATTCACCCCTCCACTTT,CAISETMGRSSYNSPLHF
TRBV27,NA,once,TRBJ2-3,TGTGCCAGCAGTTCGACGCAGTATTTT,CASSSTQYF
TRBV11-2,NA,once,TRBJ1-1,TGTGCCAGCAGCTTAGAAGGCAGGGGGAACACTGAAGCTTTCTTT,CASSLEGRGNTEAFF
TRBV7-2,NA,NA,TRBJ1-2,TGTGCCAGCAGCTTCTCCGCCCTCTATGGCTACACCTTC,CASSFSALYGYTF
TRBV5-1,TRBD2,NA,TRBJ2-1,TGCGCCAGCAGCTTCGCCGGGACTACCTACAATGAGCAGTTCTTC,CASSFAGTTYNEQFF
TRBV29-1,NA,few,TRBJ2-7,TGCAGCGTTGAAGATGGAGACCTGGGCACCTACGAGCAGTACTTC,CSVEDGDLGTYEQYF
TRBV30,NA,NA,TRBJ1-4,TGTGCCTGCCCGGGACCGAATAATGAAAAACTGTTTTTT,CACPGPNNEKLFF
TRBV19,NA,NA,TRBJ2-4,TGTGCCAGTAGTATGGAGGGAAAAGCCAAAAACATTCAGTACTTC,CASSMEGKAKNIQYF
TRBV7-8,NA,NA,TRBJ2-7,TGTGCCAGCAGCCCCATTGATGGGGTCCACGAGCAGTACTTC,CASSPIDGVHEQYF
TRBV4-1,TRBD2,NA,TRBJ2-2,TGCGCCAGCAGCCTTGTAGCGGGAGTGGGCACCGGGGAGCTGTTTTTT,CASSLVAGVGTGELFF
TRBV19,NA,few,TRBJ2-3,TGTGCCAGTAGTATGGGGTCACCGGGCCAACAAGATACGCAGTATTTT,CASSMGSPGQQDTQYF
TRBV6-5,TRBD1,few,TRBJ2-2,TGTGCCAGCAGTTACGGGACAGGGTCCGGGGAGCTGTTTTTT,CASSYGTGSGELFF
TRBV7-2,NA,NA,TRBJ2-1,TGTGCCAGCAGCTTAGGTCAGAACAATGAGCAGTTCTTC,CASSLGQNNEQFF
TRBV6-1,NA,few,TRBJ1-5,TGTGCCAGCAGGGAGGGTTATAGCAATCAGCCCCAGCATTTT,CASREGYSNQPQHF
TRBV10-3,TRBD2,NA,TRBJ2-3,TGTGCCACGGGCGGGCTAGCGGGAGATACGCAGTATTTT,CATGGLAGDTQYF
TRBV4-1,TRBD1,NA,TRBJ1-2,TGCGCCAGCAGCCAAGGGGGGACAGGGCGGATCTATGGCTACACCTTC,CASSQGGTGRIYGYTF
TRBV4-1,NA,NA,TRBJ1-1,TGCGCCAGCAGCCAAGCAGGCGGGAGGGTGTCTGAAGCTTTCTTT,CASSQAGGRVSEAFF
TRBV6-5,TRBD1,NA,TRBJ2-7,TGTGCCAGCAGCCGATCCTACAGGGGCAACGAGCAGTACTTC,CASSRSYRGNEQYF
TRBV7-2,NA,NA,TRBJ2-5,TGTGCCAGCAGCTTTGGCAGCGGCCAAGAGACCCAGTACTTC,CASSFGSGQETQYF
TRBV19,NA,NA,TRBJ2-3,TGTGCCAGTAACCCAAGTGGCCGCGACACAGATACGCAGTATTTT,CASNPSGRDTDTQYF
TRBV5-1,NA,NA,TRBJ2-1,TGCGCCAGCAGCTTTTACAGGGTCGCGGATGATGAGCAGTTCTTC,CASSFYRVADDEQFF